Sequencing of this T cell receptor (beta chain) was carried out in a study of T cell responses to AZD1222 COVID-19 vaccine. Findings of the study overall: No repertoire was sampled before or during the peak T cell response, only after it.

A note on this clone: The target antigen is unknown.

Losses at the gene ends were 3 bases for V and 4 bases for J; bases not matched to a gene: 6. In germline, CDR1 is SGHTA, CDR2 FQGNSA. The CDR3 is 15 amino acids. Pooling was applied to second doses at about 4 or about 12 weeks. Sequencing was performed with immunoSEQ multiplex PCR; in TCRdb, only in-frame clones are kept and a portion is missing. The data contain 150,000 to 200,000 clones, around 90% of them seen just once; the ten biggest clones take up around 26%. This clonotype was sampled from an adult who received the AZD1222 COVID-19 vaccine. This rearrangement joins TRBV7-2 to TRBJ2-7; 10 bases are a match to TRBD1. The source material was peripheral blood, sampled 28 days after the second AZD1222 dose. The CDR3 here is CASSFDRGRRYEQYF. The CDR3, as DNA: TGTGCCAGCAGCTTTGACAGGGGGCGCCGGTACGAGCAGTACTTC.